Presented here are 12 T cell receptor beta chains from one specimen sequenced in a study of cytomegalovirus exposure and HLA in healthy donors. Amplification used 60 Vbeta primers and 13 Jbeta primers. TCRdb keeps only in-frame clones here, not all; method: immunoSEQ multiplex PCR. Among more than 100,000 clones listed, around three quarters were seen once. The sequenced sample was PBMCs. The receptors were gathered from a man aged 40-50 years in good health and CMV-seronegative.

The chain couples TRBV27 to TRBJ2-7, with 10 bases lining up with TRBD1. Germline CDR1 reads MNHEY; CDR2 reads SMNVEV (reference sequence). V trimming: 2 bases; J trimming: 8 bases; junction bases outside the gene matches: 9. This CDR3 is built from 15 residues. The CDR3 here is CASSLGGDRGLKQYF. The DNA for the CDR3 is TGTGCCAGCAGTTTAGGTGGGGACAGGGGTCTTAAGCAGTACTTC.

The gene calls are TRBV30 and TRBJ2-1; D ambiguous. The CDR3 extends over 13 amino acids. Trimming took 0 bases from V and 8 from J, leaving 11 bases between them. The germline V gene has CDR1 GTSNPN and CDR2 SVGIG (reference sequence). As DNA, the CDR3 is TGTGCCTGGAGTGTACTCAGGCCCCATGAGCAGTTCTTC. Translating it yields CAWSVLRPHEQFF.

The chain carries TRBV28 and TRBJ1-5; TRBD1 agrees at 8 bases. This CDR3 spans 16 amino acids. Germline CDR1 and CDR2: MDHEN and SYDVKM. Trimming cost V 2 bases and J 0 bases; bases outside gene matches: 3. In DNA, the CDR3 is TGTGCCAGCAGTTTAGACAGGGGTTATAGCAATCAGCCCCAGCATTTT. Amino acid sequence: CASSLDRGYSNQPQHF.

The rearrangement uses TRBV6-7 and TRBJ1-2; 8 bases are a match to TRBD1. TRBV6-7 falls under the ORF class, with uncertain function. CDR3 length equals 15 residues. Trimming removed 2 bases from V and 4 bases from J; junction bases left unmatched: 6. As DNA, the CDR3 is TGTGCCAGCAGTTACCCCGACAGGGGCTCCTATGGCTACACCTTC. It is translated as CASSYPDRGSYGYTF.

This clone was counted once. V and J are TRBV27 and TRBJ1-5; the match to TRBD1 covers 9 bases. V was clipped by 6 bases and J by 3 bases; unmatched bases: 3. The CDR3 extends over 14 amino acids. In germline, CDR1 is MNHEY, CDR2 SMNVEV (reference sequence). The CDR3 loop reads CASRLQGANQPQHF. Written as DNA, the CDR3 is TGTGCCAGCAGACTACAGGGGGCCAATCAGCCCCAGCATTTT.

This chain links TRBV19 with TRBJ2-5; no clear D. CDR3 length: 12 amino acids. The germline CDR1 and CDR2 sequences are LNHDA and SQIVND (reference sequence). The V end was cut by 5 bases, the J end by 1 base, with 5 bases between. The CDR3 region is CASSRVQETQYF. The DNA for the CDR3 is TGTGCCAGTAGTCGCGTCCAAGAGACCCAGTACTTC.

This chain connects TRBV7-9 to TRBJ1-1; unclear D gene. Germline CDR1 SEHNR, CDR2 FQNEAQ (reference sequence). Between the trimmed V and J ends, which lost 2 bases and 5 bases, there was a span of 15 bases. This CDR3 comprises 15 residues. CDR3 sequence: CASSLNAGSGTEAFF. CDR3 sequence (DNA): TGTGCCAGCAGCTTAAATGCGGGCAGTGGGACTGAAGCTTTCTTT.

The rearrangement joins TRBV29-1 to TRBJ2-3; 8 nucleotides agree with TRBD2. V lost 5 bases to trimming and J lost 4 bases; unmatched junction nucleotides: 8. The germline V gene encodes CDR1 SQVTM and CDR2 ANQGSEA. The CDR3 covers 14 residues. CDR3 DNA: TGCAGCGTTCGGCGGGGGGCAAAGGCAGATACGCAGTATTTT. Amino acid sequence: CSVRRGAKADTQYF.

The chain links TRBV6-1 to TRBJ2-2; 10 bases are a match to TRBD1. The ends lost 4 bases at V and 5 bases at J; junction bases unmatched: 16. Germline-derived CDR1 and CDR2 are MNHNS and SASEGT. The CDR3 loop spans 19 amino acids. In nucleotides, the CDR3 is TGTGCCAGCAGTGTAGCGGCAAAAGACAGGGGGCGTGGAACCGGGGAGCTGTTTTTT. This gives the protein CASSVAAKDRGRGTGELFF.

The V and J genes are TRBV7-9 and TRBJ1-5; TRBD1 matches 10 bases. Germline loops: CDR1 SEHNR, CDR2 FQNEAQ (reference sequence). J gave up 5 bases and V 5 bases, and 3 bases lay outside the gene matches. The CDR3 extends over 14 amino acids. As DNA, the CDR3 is TGTGCCAGCAGCCTGGACAGGGGGGATCAGCCCCAGCATTTT. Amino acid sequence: CASSLDRGDQPQHF.

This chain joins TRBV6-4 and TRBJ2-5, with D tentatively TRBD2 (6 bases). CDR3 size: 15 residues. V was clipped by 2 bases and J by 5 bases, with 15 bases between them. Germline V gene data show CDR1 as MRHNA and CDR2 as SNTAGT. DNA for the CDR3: TGTGCCAGCAGTGACCCCGGCGGTGGGGGGGAGACCCAGTACTTC. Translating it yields CASSDPGGGGETQYF.

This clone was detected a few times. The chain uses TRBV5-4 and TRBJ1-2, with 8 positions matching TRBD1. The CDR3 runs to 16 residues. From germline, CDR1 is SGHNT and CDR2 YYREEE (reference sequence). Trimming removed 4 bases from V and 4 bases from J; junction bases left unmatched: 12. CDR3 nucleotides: TGTGCCAGCAGCCCCGGGACAGGCCAGGGGAGCTATGGCTACACCTTC. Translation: CASSPGTGQGSYGYTF.